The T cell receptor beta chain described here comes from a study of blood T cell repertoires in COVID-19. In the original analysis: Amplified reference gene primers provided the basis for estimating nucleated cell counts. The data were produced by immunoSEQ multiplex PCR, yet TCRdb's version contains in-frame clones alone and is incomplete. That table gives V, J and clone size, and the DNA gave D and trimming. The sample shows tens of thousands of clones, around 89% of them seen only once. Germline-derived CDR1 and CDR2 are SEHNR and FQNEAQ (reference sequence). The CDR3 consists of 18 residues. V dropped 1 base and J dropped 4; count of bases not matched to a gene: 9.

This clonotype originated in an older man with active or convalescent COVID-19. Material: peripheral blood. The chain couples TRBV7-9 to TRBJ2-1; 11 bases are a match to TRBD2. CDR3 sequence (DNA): TGTGCCAGCAGCTTAGAAAGAGGGACTAGCGGTTCATACAATGAGCAGTTCTTC. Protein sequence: CASSLERGTSGSYNEQFF.